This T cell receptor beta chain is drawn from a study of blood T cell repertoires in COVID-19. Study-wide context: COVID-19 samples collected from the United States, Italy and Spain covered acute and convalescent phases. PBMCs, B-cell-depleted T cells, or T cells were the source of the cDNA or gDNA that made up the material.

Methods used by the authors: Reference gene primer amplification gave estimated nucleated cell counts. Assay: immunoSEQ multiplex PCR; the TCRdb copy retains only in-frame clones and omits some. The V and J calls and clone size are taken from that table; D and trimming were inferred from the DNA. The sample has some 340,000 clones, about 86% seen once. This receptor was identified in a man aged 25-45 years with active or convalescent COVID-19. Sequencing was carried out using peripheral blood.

The CDR3 region has the DNA TGTGCCAGCAGTTTTATTAGCGGGACCACCTCCCGGGAGCAGTACTTC. Protein: CASSFISGTTSREQYF. The V gene is TRBV27, the J gene TRBJ2-7, with 8 bases lining up with TRBD2. The CDR3 is made up of 16 amino acids. The J segment lost 7 bases and the V segment lost 3 bases, leaving 14 bases of the junction unmatched. Germline values: CDR1 MNHEY, CDR2 SMNVEV (reference sequence).